The rows below give T cell receptor beta chains drawn from one sample of a study of blood T cell repertoires in COVID-19. Assay: immunoSEQ multiplex PCR; the TCRdb copy retains only in-frame clones and omits some. There are 450,000 or so clones in the sample; about nine tenths occur only once, and approximately 1.5% lies in the top ten. The sequencing sample was made of peripheral blood. All receptors come from a middle-aged woman with COVID-19, enrolled during active disease. The CDR3 runs from the conserved cysteine through the conserved F or W. D genes are given only for firm matches.

j_call	d_call	v_call	cdr3_length	cdr3_aa	cdr3_nt
TRBJ2-3	TRBD2	TRBV28	15	CASKGGRVLGDTQYF	TGTGCCAGCAAAGGCGGGAGGGTCCTCGGAGATACGCAGTATTTT
TRBJ2-1	-	TRBV29-1	16	CSVHTGWREYYNEQFF	TGCAGCGTTCATACAGGGTGGCGGGAGTACTACAATGAGCAGTTCTTC
TRBJ1-2	TRBD1	TRBV28	15	CASTSRRGRIYGYTF	TGTGCCAGCACCTCTAGGAGGGGGCGTATCTATGGCTACACCTTC
TRBJ2-1	TRBD1	TRBV7-9	15	CASSYLRDRVNEQFF	TGTGCCAGCAGCTACCTCCGGGACAGGGTGAATGAGCAGTTCTTC
TRBJ2-3	-	TRBV27	14	CASSLGGGKDTQYF	TGTGCCAGCAGTTTAGGGGGAGGAAAAGATACGCAGTATTTT
TRBJ2-1	-	TRBV3-1/TRBV3-2	16	CASSRRGTFNYNEQFF	TGTGCCAGCAGCCGTCGCGGGACTTTTAACTACAATGAGCAGTTCTTC
TRBJ2-7	TRBD2	TRBV5-5	16	CASSLGAGIVAYEQYF	TGTGCCAGCAGCTTGGGAGCGGGGATTGTAGCCTACGAGCAGTACTTC
TRBJ2-7	-	TRBV6-2/TRBV6-3	13	CASSLTSTYEQYF	TGTGCCAGCAGTTTAACTTCTACCTACGAGCAGTACTTC
TRBJ1-1	-	TRBV18	14	CASSPLRENTEAFF	TGTGCCAGCTCACCCCTGCGCGAGAACACTGAAGCTTTCTTT
TRBJ1-1	TRBD1	TRBV9	13	CASSSHRGTEAFF	TGTGCCAGCAGCTCCCACAGGGGAACTGAAGCTTTCTTT
TRBJ1-4	-	TRBV7-9	14	CASSLGLANEKLFF	TGTGCCAGCAGCTTAGGATTGGCAAATGAAAAACTGTTTTTT
TRBJ2-1	-	TRBV11-2	16	CASSLVRGGSYNEQFF	TGTGCCAGCAGCTTAGTGCGGGGCGGCTCCTACAATGAGCAGTTCTTC